The source of this T cell receptor (beta chain) is a study of shared clonotypes between healthy human individuals. Measured with immunoSEQ multiplex PCR; TCRdb has only the in-frame clones, and not every one. Found here are 90,000 to 100,000 clones, more than 45% of them singletons; the top ten hold approximately 15%. Sequenced: PBMCs. This receptor was obtained from a woman between 40 and 55 years old in good health. Some clones in this sample may be carry-over from other donors' samples.

For the CDR3, the DNA is TGCAGCGTACACAGGGGCAATGAGCAGTTCTTC. This codes for CSVHRGNEQFF. This chain joins TRBV29-1 and TRBJ2-1; 7 bases align to TRBD1. J gave up 6 bases and V 6 bases, and 2 bases lay outside the gene matches. This CDR3 is built from 11 residues. CDR1 SQVTM and CDR2 ANQGSEA come from the germline V gene.